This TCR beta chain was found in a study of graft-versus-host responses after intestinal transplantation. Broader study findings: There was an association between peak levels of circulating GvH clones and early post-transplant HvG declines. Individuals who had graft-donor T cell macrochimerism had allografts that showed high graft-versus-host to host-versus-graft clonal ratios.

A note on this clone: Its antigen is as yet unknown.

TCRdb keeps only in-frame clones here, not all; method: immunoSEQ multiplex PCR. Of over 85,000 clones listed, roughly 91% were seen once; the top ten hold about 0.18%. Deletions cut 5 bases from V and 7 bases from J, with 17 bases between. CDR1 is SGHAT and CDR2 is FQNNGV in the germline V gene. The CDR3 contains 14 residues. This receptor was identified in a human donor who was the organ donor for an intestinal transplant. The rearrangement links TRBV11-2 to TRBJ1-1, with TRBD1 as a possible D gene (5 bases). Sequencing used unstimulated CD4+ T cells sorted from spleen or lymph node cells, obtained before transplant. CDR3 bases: TGTGCCAGCAGCCCGGGGGTCCGGAGAGGTGAAGCTTTCTTT. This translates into CASSPGVRRGEAFF.